One and the same sample provided the 2 T cell receptor beta chains below, sequenced in a study of T cells in Graves' hyperthyroidism and ophthalmopathy. RNA transcripts were the template for amplifying TCR beta CDR3 regions. The HTBI primer set was used in a first-round RT-PCR of the TCR CDR3. Each CDR3 protein gets one entry after TCRdb re-called the multiplex PCR reads with MiXCR. Of more than 550,000 distinct CDR3 sequences in the sample, about 45% are singletons; the top ten hold less than 9.5%. Sequenced sample: peripheral blood or thyroid tissue (not recorded which). The receptors originated from an adult man with Graves' disease, either hyperthyroidism or ophthalmopathy (not recorded which).

As concerns this clonotype: A read error may explain this, as a much larger clone is one base away. CDR3 amino acids: CSARVGVVNTEAFF. The DNA for the CDR3 is TGCAGTGCTAGAGTTGGCGTGGTGAACACTGAAGCTTTCTTT. The chain joins TRBV20-1 to TRBJ1-1; no firm D call. Trimming stripped 1 base from V and 0 bases from J, with 9 bases between. The CDR3 consists of 14 residues. Germline CDR1 reads DFQATT; CDR2 reads SNEGSKA (reference sequence).

This clonotype appeared many times. The chain couples TRBV15 to TRBJ1-3, with D unclear. Trimming took 2 bases from V and 0 from J, leaving 20 bases between them. The germline V gene encodes CDR1 LNHNV and CDR2 YYDKDF (reference sequence). This CDR3 has 19 amino acids. CDR3 region: CATSRLNTRTVFSGNTIYF. CDR3 bases: TGTGCCACCAGCAGACTTAATACGAGGACCGTCTTCTCTGGAAACACCATATATTTT.